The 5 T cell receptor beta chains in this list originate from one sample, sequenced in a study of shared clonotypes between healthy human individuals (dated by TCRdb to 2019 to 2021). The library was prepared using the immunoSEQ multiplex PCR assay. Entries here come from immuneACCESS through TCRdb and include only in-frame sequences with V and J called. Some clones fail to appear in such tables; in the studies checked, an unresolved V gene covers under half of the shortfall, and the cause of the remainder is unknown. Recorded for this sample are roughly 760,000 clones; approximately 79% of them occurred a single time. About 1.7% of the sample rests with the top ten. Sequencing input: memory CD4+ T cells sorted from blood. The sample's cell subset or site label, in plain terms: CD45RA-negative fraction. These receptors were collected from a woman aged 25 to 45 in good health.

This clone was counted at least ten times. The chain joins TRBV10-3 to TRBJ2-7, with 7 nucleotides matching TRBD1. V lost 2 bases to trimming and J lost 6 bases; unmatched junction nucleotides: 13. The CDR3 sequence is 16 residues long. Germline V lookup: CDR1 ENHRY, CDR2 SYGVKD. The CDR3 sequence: CAISEAERQGIPEQYF. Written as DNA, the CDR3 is TGTGCCATCAGTGAGGCCGAGCGACAGGGTATCCCCGAGCAGTACTTC.

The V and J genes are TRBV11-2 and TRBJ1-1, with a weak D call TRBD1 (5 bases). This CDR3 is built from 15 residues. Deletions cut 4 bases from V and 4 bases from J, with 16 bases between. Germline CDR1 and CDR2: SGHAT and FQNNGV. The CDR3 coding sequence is TGTGCCAGCAGCTCACCGGGACGACCAACCACTGAAGCTTTCTTT. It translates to CASSSPGRPTTEAFF. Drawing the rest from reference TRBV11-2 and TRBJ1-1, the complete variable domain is EAGVAQSPRYKIIEKRQSVAFWCNPISGHATLYWYQQILGQGPKLLIQFQNNGVVDDSQLPKDRFSAERLKGVDSTLKIQPAKLEDSAVYLCASSSPGRPTTEAFFGQGTRLTVV.

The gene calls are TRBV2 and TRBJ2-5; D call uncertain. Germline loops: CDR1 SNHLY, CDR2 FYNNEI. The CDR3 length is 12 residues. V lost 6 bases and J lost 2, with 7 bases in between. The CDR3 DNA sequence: TGTGCCAGCAGCGCGGAACAAGAGACCCAGTACTTC. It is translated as CASSAEQETQYF.

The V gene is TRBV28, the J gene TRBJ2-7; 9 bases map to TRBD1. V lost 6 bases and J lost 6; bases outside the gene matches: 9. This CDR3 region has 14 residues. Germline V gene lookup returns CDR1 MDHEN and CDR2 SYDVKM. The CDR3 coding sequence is TGTGCCAGCAGAGCTGACAGGGGGTTATTCGAGCAGTACTTC. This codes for CASRADRGLFEQYF.

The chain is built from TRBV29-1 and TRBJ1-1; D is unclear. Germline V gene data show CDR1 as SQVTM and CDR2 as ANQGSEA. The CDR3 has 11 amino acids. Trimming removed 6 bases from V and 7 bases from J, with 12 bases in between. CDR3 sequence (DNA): TGCAGCGTAGACCGGGATTTTGAAGCTTTCTTT. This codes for CSVDRDFEAFF.